The next 3 T cell receptor beta chains were all read from a single sample in a study of cytomegalovirus exposure and HLA in healthy donors. It was with 60 Vbeta and 13 Jbeta primers that the PCR ran. Data came from immunoSEQ multiplex PCR; TCRdb stores just in-frame clones and leaves some out. The sample yields about 160,000 clones, 79% seen once. The sequenced sample was PBMCs. The receptors come from a man aged 45-60 years in good health and CMV-seropositive.

The chain couples TRBV27 to TRBJ2-1, with 10 bases fitting TRBD2. Germline-derived CDR1 and CDR2 are MNHEY and SMNVEV (reference sequence). The CDR3 runs 15 residues. The V segment lost 5 bases and the J segment 4 bases; nucleotides outside the gene matches: 5. CDR3 residues: CASSEGLAVYNEQFF. In nucleotides, the CDR3 is TGTGCCAGCAGTGAAGGACTAGCGGTATACAATGAGCAGTTCTTC.

The gene calls are TRBV19 and TRBJ1-1; D gene ambiguous. This CDR3 has 13 amino acids. Trimming left V 4 bases short and J 4 bases short, with 10 bases between. Per germline, CDR1 LNHDA and CDR2 SQIVND (reference sequence). The CDR3 region is CASSTQAGTEAFF. The CDR3 DNA follows: TGTGCCAGTAGTACCCAGGCGGGCACTGAAGCTTTCTTT.

This clone was recorded only once. CDR3 nucleotide sequence: TGTGCCAGTAGAAGGACAGACAATCAGCCCCAGCATTTT. Its protein is CASRRTDNQPQHF. This sequence joins TRBV19 and TRBJ1-5, with D possibly matching TRBD1 (6 bases). Trimming took 6 bases from V and 3 from J, leaving 9 bases between them. This CDR3 is 13 amino acids long. Germline values: CDR1 LNHDA, CDR2 SQIVND (reference sequence).